This TCR beta chain originates from a study of Graves' ophthalmopathy and Graves' hyperthyroidism. The sequenced template was RNA, covering the TCR beta CDR3 region. Amplification began with first-round RT-PCR using HTBI primers, then second-round multiplex PCR was performed. TCRdb reprocessed the multiplex PCR reads with MiXCR, giving one entry per CDR3 protein. Altogether hundreds of thousands of distinct CDR3 sequences are present, roughly 20% being singletons, with the ten largest covering approximately 3%. The V gene's germline CDR1 is LGHNT and CDR2 FRNRAP. J lost 0 bases, V lost 0 bases, and 5 bases had no gene match. CDR3 size: 17 residues.

The chain carries TRBV12-5 and TRBJ1-5; TRBD1 aligns across 7 bases. This TCR came from a woman younger than 30 with stable Graves' hyperthyroidism. The specimen sequenced was peripheral blood. Written as DNA, the CDR3 is TGTGCTAGTGGTTTGGTAGGGACAGAGTATAGCAATCAGCCCCAGCATTTT. Its protein is CASGLVGTEYSNQPQHF.